This passage covers 2 T cell receptor beta chains from one sample sequenced in a study of shared T cell receptors in the human thymus. TCRdb's table, derived via immunoSEQ multiplex PCR, lists solely in-frame clones and lacks some. The repertoire consists of about 500,000 clones, with around 78% occurring once and the leading ten covering roughly 0.013%. These data were also filed under a second study, of human thymus T cells.

The specimen was thymocytes. These TCRs come from a boy under two years old with a congenital heart defect.

The chain employs TRBV6-6 and TRBJ1-1; the match to TRBD1 covers 7 bases. Trimming cost V 6 bases and J 6 bases; bases outside gene matches: 13. Germline CDR1 reads MNHNY; CDR2 reads SVGAGI (reference sequence). The CDR3 sequence is 15 residues long. For the CDR3, the DNA is TGTGCCAGCAGCCCGACAGGGTCTCATATGTCTGAAGCTTTCTTT. Its translation: CASSPTGSHMSEAFF.

This clone was counted between two and nine times. This chain joins TRBV11-2 and TRBJ2-1; 9 positions agree with TRBD1. The V gene end was trimmed by 4 bases and the J gene end by 9 bases; junction bases not matched to a gene: 22. CDR1 and CDR2 from the germline V gene are SGHAT and FQNNGV. The CDR3 is 19 amino acids. Here the CDR3 DNA reads TGTGCCAGCAGCTACGCCGGGACAGGGCAGGGGCGGGAGTTTGGTGAGCAGTTCTTC. Its translation is CASSYAGTGQGREFGEQFF.